This T cell receptor beta chain was obtained from a study of control samples from healthy donors and cancer patients. Generated by immunoSEQ multiplex PCR, the TCRdb table keeps only in-frame clones and is missing some. The sample holds 100,000 to 150,000 clones, under 90% seen once. Germline values: CDR1 SGHRS, CDR2 YFSETQ. Losses at the gene ends were 3 bases for V and 3 bases for J; bases not matched to a gene: 7. This CDR3 is built from 16 residues. J is TRBJ2-5 and V is TRBV5-1; 11 bases are a match to TRBD1. The origin of this receptor is a man aged 50-59 years with head and neck cancer. The sample taken for sequencing was PBMCs. CDR3: CASSSWTGGAEETQYF. In nucleotides, the CDR3 is TGCGCCAGCAGCTCTTGGACAGGGGGCGCAGAAGAGACCCAGTACTTC.